One sample yielded the 20 T cell receptor beta chains listed below, sequenced in a study of blood T cells in healthy people across ages. Next came a second PCR, run for roughly 6 to 11 cycles, which used a sample-barcoded 5' primer along with a J-beta primer mix. From the 5' RACE reads, TCRdb called clonotypes with MiXCR, one entry per CDR3 protein. This table has roughly 1,500,000 distinct CDR3 sequences, 30% to 40% appearing once. Input material: blood. These receptors were obtained from a woman aged 25 to 45 in good health.

This clonotype was seen a few times. This sequence joins TRBV3-1 and TRBJ1-2; no reliable D call. From germline, CDR1 is LGHDT and CDR2 YNNKEL (reference sequence). CDR3 length equals 14 residues. Deletions cut 6 bases from V and 4 bases from J, with 15 bases between. As DNA, the CDR3 is TGTGCCAGCAGTCACGGGCGAGAGAGCTATGGCTACACCTTC. Encoded protein: CASSHGRESYGYTF.

Notes on this clonotype: A junction boundary mismatches the germline segment, possibly from a read error. The chain links TRBV5-6 to TRBJ1-2; D gene ambiguous. Germline V lookup: CDR1 SGHDT, CDR2 YYEEEE. The CDR3 runs to 16 residues. The CDR3 reads CAGSLGPPVASYGYTF. Here the CDR3 DNA reads TGTGCCGGCAGCTTGGGTCCTCCTGTGGCATCTTATGGCTACACCTTC.

This clonotype was observed a few times. The V and J genes are TRBV20-1 and TRBJ2-1; 11 bases map to TRBD2. The CDR3 consists of 15 residues. Germline CDR1 is DFQATT and CDR2 is SNEGSKA (reference sequence). V trimming: 5 bases; J trimming: 1 base; junction bases outside the gene matches: 4. The CDR3 region is CSAVRLAGSYNEQFF. CDR3 sequence (DNA): TGCAGTGCTGTAAGACTAGCGGGATCCTACAATGAGCAGTTCTTC.

J is TRBJ2-1 and V is TRBV28, with D possibly matching TRBD2 (6 bases). Trimming shortened V by 4 bases and J by 14 bases, and 15 bases separated the two germline ends. Per the germline V gene, CDR1 is MDHEN and CDR2 is SYDVKM. The CDR3 covers 12 residues. The chain's CDR3 is CASSSILAREFF. In nucleotides, the CDR3 is TGTGCCAGCAGTTCAATTCTAGCGCGGGAGTTCTTC.

This chain connects TRBV18 to TRBJ2-3; possibly TRBD2 for D (6 bases). The V and J ends lost 4 bases and 2 bases respectively, with 13 bases between them. This CDR3 spans 15 amino acids. Per germline, CDR1 KGHSH and CDR2 LQKENI. CDR3 sequence reads: CASSRGAGITDTQYF. The DNA for the CDR3 is TGTGCCAGCTCACGCGGGGCGGGGATCACAGATACGCAGTATTTT.

For this clonotype: Possible read error: a much larger clone is one base away. The chain links TRBV4-1 to TRBJ2-3; 7 bases agree with TRBD1. Germline V gives CDR1 MGHRA, CDR2 YSYEKL. This CDR3 is built from 15 residues. This CDR3 is CASSLGDSGGDTRYF. The CDR3 DNA is TGCGCCAGCAGCCTTGGGGACAGTGGTGGAGATACGCGGTATTTT.

The V call is TRBV20-1, the J call TRBJ1-2, with 8 bases aligning to TRBD1. The ends lost 3 bases at V and 6 bases at J; junction bases unmatched: 6. Germline CDR1 DFQATT, CDR2 SNEGSKA (reference sequence). The CDR3 has 13 residues. In nucleotides, the CDR3 is TGCAGTGCTAGTCGACAGGGGTCTGATGGCTACACCTTC. Its protein product is CSASRQGSDGYTF.

The rearrangement joins TRBV28 to TRBJ1-5, with TRBD1 matching over 8 bases. This CDR3 is built from 15 residues. V was clipped by 6 bases and J by 5 bases; unmatched bases: 9. Germline lookup yields CDR1 MDHEN and CDR2 SYDVKM. The CDR3 here is CASSTGTGGHQPQHF. The CDR3 bases are TGTGCCAGCAGCACCGGGACAGGAGGACATCAGCCCCAGCATTTT. Complete variable domain (other parts from reference TRBV28 and TRBJ1-5): DVKVTQSSRYLVKRTGEKVFLECVQDMDHENMFWYRQDPGLGLRLIYFSYDVKMKEKGDIPEGYSVSREKKERFSLILESASTNQTSMYLCASSTGTGGHQPQHFGDGTRLSIL.

The chain links TRBV9 to TRBJ2-1; TRBD2 agrees at 8 bases. Germline CDR1 and CDR2: SGDLS and YYNGEE. The CDR3 has 14 residues. V lost 9 bases to trimming and J lost 4 bases; unmatched junction nucleotides: 9. The CDR3 is CANLRGGPYNEQFF. The CDR3 DNA reads TGTGCCAACCTCCGGGGGGGCCCATACAATGAGCAGTTCTTC.

The J gene is TRBJ2-5, the V gene TRBV5-5; no clear D gene. Germline-derived CDR1 and CDR2 are SGHKS and YYEKEE (reference sequence). The V gene lost 1 base and the J gene lost 5 bases, with 15 bases spanning the gap. The CDR3 is 15 residues long. The DNA for the CDR3 is TGTGCCAGCAGCTTGATTAGTTGGGGTGGGGAGACCCAGTACTTC. Translation: CASSLISWGGETQYF.

This clonotype has only a few counts. The chain is built from TRBV5-5 and TRBJ2-5; D tentatively fits TRBD1 or TRBD2 (5 bases each). Deletions cut 2 bases from V and 4 bases from J, with 15 bases between. CDR1 and CDR2 (germline): SGHKS, YYEKEE (reference sequence). The CDR3 runs to 15 residues. In DNA form, the CDR3 reads TGTGCCAGCAGCTTTCGGCCGGGACCTCCAGAGACCCAGTACTTC. Encoded protein: CASSFRPGPPETQYF. The full variable domain, in which reference TRBV5-5 and TRBJ2-5 provide the parts outside the CDR3, is DAGVTQSPTHLIKTRGQQVTLRCSPISGHKSVSWYQQVLGQGPQFIFQYYEKEERGRGNFPDRFSARQFPNYSSELNVNALLLGDSALYLCASSFRPGPPETQYFGPGTRLLVL.

At least ten counts were recorded for this clonotype. This chain links TRBV12-3 or TRBV12-4 with TRBJ2-5; 11 bases align to TRBD2. Trimming took 4 bases from V and 4 from J; bases not matched to a gene: 2. The CDR3 is made up of 14 amino acids. This chain's CDR3 is CASSYLAGGETQYF. The CDR3 DNA reads as TGTGCCAGCAGTTACCTAGCGGGGGGAGAGACCCAGTACTTC.

The gene calls are TRBV11-2 and TRBJ2-5, with D perhaps assigned TRBD1 or TRBD2 (6 bases each). The J call may be faulty, since TRBJ2-7 better matches the DNA end. The CDR3 is 15 amino acids. Germline V gene sequence: CDR1 SGHAT, CDR2 FQNNGV. The CDR3 DNA reads as TGTGCCAGCAGCTCCCAAGGGATAACGGGGGCCGAGCAGTACTTC. Protein: CASSSQGITGAEQYF.

The CDR3 coding sequence is TGTGCCAGCAGCGTAAGTGGGACGGAGGATGAAAAACTGTTTTTT. This gives the protein CASSVSGTEDEKLFF. The chain recombines TRBV9 with TRBJ1-4, with D possibly matching TRBD1 (5 bases). The ends were cut back, 1 base at V and 6 bases at J, with 13 bases in the middle. Germline loops: CDR1 SGDLS, CDR2 YYNGEE. This CDR3 is built from 15 residues.

Many counts were recorded for this clonotype. The V gene is TRBV7-9, the J gene TRBJ1-2; 10 positions match TRBD1. Germline V lookup: CDR1 SEHNR, CDR2 FQNEAQ (reference sequence). V gave up 5 bases and J gave up 0 bases; unmatched junction bases: 12. The CDR3 is made up of 18 amino acids. CDR3 sequence reads: CASSLIDRGRLANYGYTF. The CDR3 DNA follows: TGTGCCAGCAGCCTAATTGACAGGGGGCGCCTAGCTAACTATGGCTACACCTTC.

V gene TRBV12-3 or TRBV12-4 combines with J gene TRBJ2-1, with 8 bases that match TRBD2. The ends lost 1 base at V and 0 bases at J; junction bases unmatched: 5. The CDR3 spans 17 residues. The CDR3: CASSLGRGGSSYNEQFF. The CDR3 DNA sequence: TGTGCCAGCAGTTTAGGCCGGGGGGGCAGCTCCTACAATGAGCAGTTCTTC.

This clonotype has a handful of counts. The chain couples TRBV7-9 to TRBJ2-7, with D perhaps being TRBD1 or TRBD2 (5 bases each). Germline lookup yields CDR1 SEHNR and CDR2 FQNEAQ (reference sequence). The CDR3 has 12 amino acids. The V gene lost 5 bases and the J gene lost 6 bases, with 11 bases spanning the gap. This chain's CDR3 is CASSPFGTEQYF. CDR3 nucleotides: TGTGCCAGCAGCCCTTTTGGGACCGAGCAGTACTTC.

This clonotype was detected only a few times. At one boundary the junction diverges from the germline segment, which might be a read error. The chain joins TRBV13 to TRBJ2-7, with D maybe TRBD1 (6 bases). This CDR3 is 14 amino acids long. Germline V gives CDR1 PRHDT, CDR2 FYEKMQ (reference sequence). The CDR3 coding sequence is TGTGCCAACAGCTTAGGCAGGGGCGCGTACGAGCAGTACTTC. It specifies CANSLGRGAYEQYF. Drawing the rest from reference TRBV13 and TRBJ2-7, the complete variable domain is AAGVIQSPRHLIKEKRETATLKCYPIPRHDTVYWYQQGPGQDPQFLISFYEKMQSDKGSIPDRFSAQQFSDYHSELNMSSLELGDSALYFCANSLGRGAYEQYFGPGTRLTVT.

The rearrangement uses TRBV5-1 and TRBJ2-6, with 9 bases aligning to TRBD1. Per germline, CDR1 SGHRS and CDR2 YFSETQ. V shed 0 bases, J shed 1 base, and the junction held 5 bases outside the gene matches. This CDR3 comprises 18 residues. DNA of the CDR3: TGCGCCAGCAGCTTGGACCCGGGACAGGGATCTGGGGCCAACGTCCTGACTTTC. Its translation is CASSLDPGQGSGANVLTF.

This clonotype has at least ten counts. The V and J genes are TRBV4-1 and TRBJ2-3, with D possibly matching TRBD1 (5 bases). Germline CDR1 reads MGHRA; CDR2 reads YSYEKL. The CDR3 spans 15 residues. Trimming cost V 5 bases and J 3 bases, with 15 bases left between them. The CDR3, as DNA: TGCGCCAGCAGCGCAGCCAGGACACAAACAGATACGCAGTATTTT. Its protein is CASSAARTQTDTQYF.